This entry features one T cell receptor (beta chain) sequence. This record comes from a study of blood T cell repertoires in COVID-19. The overall study: Some COVID-19 samples were acute and others convalescent; all came from the United States, Italy and Spain. From T cells, B-cell-depleted T cells, or PBMCs came the material, which was cDNA or gDNA.

V lost 5 bases and J lost 9, with 14 bases in between. The V gene's germline CDR1 is SGHAT and CDR2 FQNNGV. The CDR3 covers 13 residues. Assay used: immunoSEQ multiplex PCR; TCRdb lists only in-frame clones, some missing. The table includes 150,000 to 200,000 clones, roughly 85% detected once. Sequenced material: PBMCs or T cells enriched from blood (not recorded which). This sequence originates from a man aged 40-55 years who had recovered from COVID-19. The genes are TRBV11-2 and TRBJ2-1; D possibly corresponds to TRBD1 (5 bases). The CDR3, as DNA: TGTGCCAGCAGCCCTTCAGGGTATGGTGAGCAGTTCTTC. It yields the protein CASSPSGYGEQFF.